Listed below are T cell receptor beta chains from one sample, sequenced in a study of shared clonotypes between healthy human individuals. Clones were sequenced by immunoSEQ multiplex PCR, and TCRdb holds only the in-frame ones, with some missing. The sample lists approximately 980,000 clones, approximately 76% seen once, with around 1.5% in the top ten. Source material: memory CD4+ T cells sorted from blood. All receptors come from a man aged 18-30 years in good health. Each CDR3 is given with its conserved first and last residue. The D gene is left open where the match is weak. The listing skips clone size in some rows; elsewhere it reads once, few, many or a size class.

clone_size,j_call,d_call,v_call,cdr3_nt,cdr3_aa
NA,TRBJ1-3,TRBD1,TRBV5-4,TGTGCCAGCAGCTTGCAGGGGGTAAACACCATATATTTT,CASSLQGVNTIYF
NA,TRBJ1-1,NA,TRBV9,TGTGCCAGCAGCGTAGAAACGAACACTGAAGCTTTCTTT,CASSVETNTEAFF
NA,TRBJ2-1,NA,TRBV15,TGTGCCACCAGCAGTAGTCGAGCTGGTGAGCAGTTCTTC,CATSSSRAGEQFF
once,TRBJ1-3,NA,TRBV6-5,TGTGCCAGCAGTCGAGCCTTGGGAGCTGGAAACACCATATATTTT,CASSRALGAGNTIYF
NA,TRBJ1-5,TRBD1,TRBV6-1,TGTGCCAGCAAGGGACAGTATAGCAATCAGCCCCAGCATTTT,CASKGQYSNQPQHF
once,TRBJ2-2,NA,TRBV7-9,TGTGCCAGCAGCCCCGGGGCTTACACCGGGGAGCTGTTTTTT,CASSPGAYTGELFF
NA,TRBJ1-4,TRBD1,TRBV4-3,TGCGCCAGCAGCCAGAATCCAGGGGGCAGTGAAAAACTGTTTTTT,CASSQNPGGSEKLFF
once,TRBJ1-3,NA,TRBV28,TGTGCCAGCAGGAGTACCGGGACAACCTCTGGAAACACCATATATTTT,CASRSTGTTSGNTIYF
once,TRBJ2-1,TRBD2,TRBV7-9,TGTGCCAGCAGCTTACCCTTGGCTAGCGGGAGATATGAGCAGTTCTTC,CASSLPLASGRYEQFF
NA,TRBJ2-1,NA,TRBV7-6,TGTGCCAGCAGCTTATTAGGCTCCTACAATGAGCAGTTCTTC,CASSLLGSYNEQFF
NA,TRBJ2-2,NA,TRBV18,TGTGCCAGCTCACCAAGCGGGACAGGATACACCGGGGAGCTGTTTTTT,CASSPSGTGYTGELFF
few,TRBJ2-7,TRBD2,TRBV5-8,TGTGCCAGCGGGTCTGGACGGACTAGCAAACGCGAGCAGTACTTC,CASGSGRTSKREQYF
once,TRBJ2-7,TRBD1,TRBV15,TGTGCCACCAGCAGGGCTGGGACAGGGAGGTACGAGCAGTACTTC,CATSRAGTGRYEQYF
few,TRBJ2-6,NA,TRBV28,TGTGCCAGCAGTCTCCTAGCTGGGGCCAACGTCCTGACTTTC,CASSLLAGANVLTF
few,TRBJ2-3,TRBD2,TRBV14,TGTGCCAGCAGCCAATTCTGGGGACTAGCGGGAACAGATACGCAGTATTTT,CASSQFWGLAGTDTQYF
few,TRBJ1-2,NA,TRBV6-6,TGTGCCAGCAGCCCCCAAACGGCGGGTGGCTACACCTTC,CASSPQTAGGYTF
NA,TRBJ2-3,NA,TRBV5-1,TGCGCCAGCAGCAGGACGGGAAGCACAGATACGCAGTATTTT,CASSRTGSTDTQYF
NA,TRBJ2-1,TRBD2,TRBV2,TGTGCCAGCAGGGCACGGGGGGGCGTAAATGAGCAGTTCTTC,CASRARGGVNEQFF
few,TRBJ1-1,NA,TRBV27,TGTGCCAGCCGGCGGGCAGGGTACACTGAAGCTTTCTTT,CASRRAGYTEAFF
NA,TRBJ2-1,TRBD1,TRBV28,TGTGCCAGCAACTCGGACAGGGGAATTGGGCGGGGTAATGAGCAGTTCTTC,CASNSDRGIGRGNEQFF
NA,TRBJ2-5,NA,TRBV10-1,TGCGCCAGCAGTGAAAACCAAGTGGGGACCCAGTACTTC,CASSENQVGTQYF
NA,TRBJ2-3,NA,TRBV2,TGTGCCACCCCTAAAGGGGGGAGCACAGATACGCAGTATTTT,CATPKGGSTDTQYF
NA,TRBJ2-7,NA,TRBV6-6,TGTGCCAGCAGCCCCTTACCCCGACAGATTGCCTACGAGCAGTACTTC,CASSPLPRQIAYEQYF
NA,TRBJ2-5,TRBD1,TRBV11-2,TGTGCCAGCAGCCCCGTCGGACAGGGGGAGACCCAGTACTTC,CASSPVGQGETQYF
NA,TRBJ2-5,NA,TRBV5-8,TGTGCCAGCAGCTTTGGTGGCGCGATAGAGACCCAGTACTTC,CASSFGGAIETQYF
few,TRBJ2-2,NA,TRBV7-2,TGTGCCAGCAGCTTACGCAACACCGGGGAGCTGTTTTTT,CASSLRNTGELFF
few,TRBJ2-1,TRBD2,TRBV5-5,TGTGCCAGCAGCGTGGGACTAGCGGGAGTCAACAATGAGCAGTTCTTC,CASSVGLAGVNNEQFF
once,TRBJ1-4,NA,TRBV7-9,TGTGCCAGCAGCTTAGTCTCTACCGGCCAAAGCGTGACTAATGAAAAACTGTTTTTT,CASSLVSTGQSVTNEKLFF
NA,TRBJ2-1,NA,TRBV5-6,TGTGCCAGCAGCTTGCGAAGGGCCTCCTACAATGAGCAGTTCTTC,CASSLRRASYNEQFF
NA,TRBJ1-6,NA,TRBV4-3,TGCGCCAGCAGCCAAGAGGCAACAAGCTCCTATAATTCACCCCTCCACTTT,CASSQEATSSYNSPLHF
NA,TRBJ1-2,NA,TRBV4-1,TGCGCCAGCAGCCAAGGGGTTCAGTATGGCTACACCTTC,CASSQGVQYGYTF
NA,TRBJ2-7,NA,TRBV6-1,TGTGCCAGCAGGGCAGGGGCCCACGAGCAGTACTTC,CASRAGAHEQYF
NA,TRBJ1-1,NA,TRBV19,TGTGCCAGTAGGACTTCGAAGAACACTGAAGCTTTCTTT,CASRTSKNTEAFF
many,TRBJ2-2,TRBD1,TRBV18,TGTGCCAGCTCACTTACGGAGGGACAGGGGAACACCGGGGAGCTGTTTTTT,CASSLTEGQGNTGELFF
once,TRBJ2-5,TRBD2,TRBV5-1,TGCGCCAGCAGCCGAGATCTAGCGGGAGCCCAAGAGACCCAGTACTTC,CASSRDLAGAQETQYF
NA,TRBJ2-7,NA,TRBV19,TGTGCCAGTAGCGAAAGGGGACTCTCCCACGAGCAGTACTTC,CASSERGLSHEQYF
NA,TRBJ2-7,NA,TRBV5-1,TGCGCCAGCAGCTTGGCCGATAAGACAGGTTCCCACTACGAGCAGTACTTC,CASSLADKTGSHYEQYF
NA,TRBJ1-3,NA,TRBV6-6,TGTGCCAGCAGCCGTCCGGGGGTCTCTGGAAACACCATATATTTT,CASSRPGVSGNTIYF
NA,TRBJ1-2,NA,TRBV19,TGTGCCAGTAGTATCTTCGGAGGGGATAATGGCTACACCTTC,CASSIFGGDNGYTF
NA,TRBJ2-5,NA,TRBV4-1,TGCGCCAGCAGCCCTCGGACTGGAGGGGTAGAGACCCAGTACTTC,CASSPRTGGVETQYF
NA,TRBJ1-1,TRBD1,TRBV10-3,TGTGCCATCAGTGAGTCGCCAGGGGGTCTTGGGACTGAAGCTTTCTTT,CAISESPGGLGTEAFF
NA,TRBJ2-1,TRBD2,TRBV5-4,TGTGCCAGCAGCTTGGCTCTCCTAGCGGAAGAGCAGTTCTTC,CASSLALLAEEQFF
NA,TRBJ2-7,NA,TRBV20-1,TGCAGTGCTAGAGATTCTTACGAGCAGTACTTC,CSARDSYEQYF
NA,TRBJ2-3,NA,TRBV6-6,TGTGCCAGCAGTTACCTTGACCCACCCGACACAGATACGCAGTATTTT,CASSYLDPPDTDTQYF
once,TRBJ2-7,TRBD1,TRBV7-2,TGTGCCAGCAGCTTAGAATCGGGACAGGACTACGAGCAGTACTTC,CASSLESGQDYEQYF
NA,TRBJ2-7,TRBD1,TRBV5-4,TGTGCCAGCAGCTTGATGTTAACAGGGGCAGGAAACGAGCAGTACTTC,CASSLMLTGAGNEQYF